The present entry profiles one T cell receptor beta chain with its context. Which antigen it targets is not known. This entry is derived from a study of cytomegalovirus exposure and HLA in healthy donors (dated by TCRdb to 2015 to 2018). Study-level background: In an earlier analysis of roughly 590 of the donors, roughly 300 Gb of sequence data and some 100 million unique TCR beta sequences from about 190 million T cells were reported. Both class I and class II loci were covered by HLA typing, at four-digit resolution. To study patterns of TCR occurrence, a later analysis re-analyzed previously published TCR beta repertoires from 600 to 750 donors and added high-resolution HLA genotyping. The study was designed to test whether signatures of past pathogen exposure could be identified by cataloging public T cell receptors. High-throughput TCR immunosequencing, statistical association of individual TCRs with disease status, and machine learning were combined to predict cytomegalovirus infection status. About five DR-DQ haplotypes were treated as single units for association and clustering because of strong linkage in the cohort. The genetic ancestry cluster associated with self-reported Caucasian donors included over 65% of the 350 to 500 genotyped donors. All discovery cohort repertoires had been generated using a single sequencing platform. A later genetic analysis took genome-wide SNP genotypes for about 55% of the roughly 670 donors and used that subset as a discovery cohort. Rather than using new phenotypic data, the later analysis identified candidate immune exposures from TCR beta sequences and from how often those sequences occurred across donors. Typing coverage differed by locus: A, B, C, DRB1 and DQB1 were typed in about 629-640 donors, DQA1 in roughly 500, DPA1 in some 570, and DPB1 in approximately 450. Approximately 330 gigabases of sequencing data and tens of millions of unique TCR sequences made up an early release that covered several hundred HLA-typed donors. In an earlier analysis of around 540 of the donors, high-throughput TCR beta sequencing was used to judge whether each TCR beta V gene segment behaved as functional or pseudogenic. Using immunosequencing, the study profiled T cell repertoires from approximately 700 subjects and related those repertoires to cytomegalovirus serostatus. A separate validation cohort of approximately 120 different subjects was used in addition to the roughly 620-subject first cohort. Donor age, sex, ethnicity and CMV serostatus were collected together with the repertoire data. On average, over 200,000 unique TCR beta nucleotide sequences were sequenced per donor among a few hundred genotyped donors of the cohort, with roughly 18% of those sequences being non-productive.

The cohort was made up of about 670 healthy bone marrow donors. At the time of sampling, every cohort member was nominally healthy, though immune exposures that went unrecorded were likely present. The donor was CMV seropositive and was included in the group of almost 300 seropositive cohort members. A peripheral blood sample was provided by each donor, and peripheral blood mononuclear cells were used for TCR beta sequencing. Genomic DNA extraction from the blood cell samples was performed with the Qiagen DNeasy Blood Extraction Kit. Libraries were prepared through the immunoSEQ multiplex PCR assay. A mixture of 60 forward primers for TCR Vbeta segments and 13 reverse primers for TCR Jbeta segments was used in the multiplex PCR. Amplification of the CDR3 region of rearranged TCR beta genes was performed with a multiplex PCR assay on genomic DNA. Amplified TCR beta libraries were sequenced as 87-base-pair reads on the Illumina HiSeq System. The published analysis was carried out like this. In a later analysis, some 80 million unique TCR beta chains were counted across the roughly 670 repertoires, and roughly 11 million of these chains were shared by at least two donors. To remove PCR and sequencing errors, raw reads were error-corrected and collapsed into unique sequences using a nearest-neighbor algorithm that merged closely related sequences. V, D and J gene segments were assigned by aligning CDR3 sequences to IMGT reference sequences. For a sequence to be retained, at least a six-nucleotide match to both a V gene segment and a J gene segment was required. Rearrangements were classified as productive when the CDR3 lacked stop codons and remained in frame with V and J, and all other rearrangements were classified as non-productive. Following IMGT convention, CDR3 was defined as the stretch from the second conserved V-encoded cysteine to the conserved J-encoded phenylalanine. The earlier analysis of about 610 of the donors excluded any sequence lacking an unambiguous match to a single V gene segment. An earlier analysis of roughly 590 of the donors called V segments functional above 56.7% productive rearrangements and segregating when the between-donor standard deviation exceeded 5%. To diagnose cytomegalovirus status from the catalog of TCR beta chain sequences, a statistical classification framework was built. A later analysis assigned V and J genes by comparing TCR nucleotide sequences with IMGT/GENE-DB human TR gene sequences. A later analysis assigned CDR3 sequences and most-parsimonious VDJ recombination scenarios with the TCRdist pipeline. In a later analysis, each TCR beta chain was defined by its CDR3 amino acid sequence together with its V-gene family, and reads without a unique V-gene family were excluded. In a later analysis, several hundred highly shared, low-generation-probability nucleotide sequences were removed to address suspected cross-contamination and a sequencing artifact. A later analysis calculated a clonal expansion index for each public chain from normalized within-repertoire ranks of inferred template counts. A later analysis computed generation probabilities with a VDJ recombination model fitted to out-of-frame rearrangements, and checked the results against IGoR. Hypergeometric tests were used in a later analysis to score TCR-TCR, TCR-HLA and TCR-CMV co-occurrence, with a repertoire-size bias correction applied to the TCR pairs. To estimate false discovery rates, a later analysis permuted the HLA or CMV assignments 20 times. In a later analysis, co-occurring TCRs were grouped using DBSCAN, and TCRdist sequence similarity was added for clustering within HLA-allele-positive subsets. For co-occurrence clustering, repertoires with fewer than 30,000 or more than 120,000 public chains were excluded, along with about five repertoires with anomalous nucleotide sharing. In its TCRdb copy, this immuneACCESS table keeps in-frame sequences only and misses some clones. Where compared with another copy, unresolved V genes explain less than half of these, and the others have no known cause. That table furnishes V, J and clone size, whereas the DNA furnished D and trimming. The sample table on file contains under 90,000 clones. Clones ranked in the top ten supply 15% of the sample.

The paper's findings and limits, for the study overall: Three of the identified cytomegalovirus-associated TCR beta chains were confirmed in vitro to be specific for cytomegalovirus antigens. Because HLA typing was missing for some donors at each locus, association tests included only the typed subset. CMV serostatus was the only immune exposure information available for the cohort. According to a later analysis, most CMV-associated TCR beta chains appeared to be HLA-restricted, and the HLA associations seemed to be driven largely by CMV exposure. The authors suggested that the approach could potentially be extended to other disease states and immunological phenotypes. Strong co-occurrence of HLA alleles, especially DR and DQ, made assigning TCR associations to individual alleles difficult. While some public TCRs were present in many individuals, most TCR sequences turned up only very rarely across donors. In this cohort, only TCR beta chains were sequenced, and detectable features were limited by the absence of alpha or paired-chain data. Broadly in line with IMGT annotations, most TCR beta V segments showed up in productive rearrangements about 90% or about 30% of the time in an earlier analysis of 587 of the donors. The classifier was reported to diagnose cytomegalovirus status with high specificity and sensitivity in both the original and validation cohorts. In a later genetic analysis, fewer N-insertions in productive TCRs were reported among donors in an Asian-associated ancestry cluster than the approximately 670-donor mean. In the study, approximately 160 TCR beta chains were listed as associated with cytomegalovirus. A further reported finding was that TCR beta sequences accurately predicted the HLA-A and HLA-B alleles for most subjects in the first cohort. In a later analysis, HLA-associated TCR beta chains were found to be more clonally expanded and to have lower generation probabilities than equally common non-associated chains. The earlier analysis of about 600 of the donors excluded some 15 rarely observed V segments, including chromosome 9 orphons, because counts were too low. The presence/absence analyses assumed that sequencing depth was roughly uniform across donors, and that assumption may not be true. Specific HLA alleles were associated with 15,000 to 20,000 TCR beta sequences at a false discovery rate of 0.05 in a later analysis. In a later analysis, the rate of TCR association differed among HLA loci, with DRB1 alleles having the most associated TCRs and HLA-C alleles having the fewest. A later analysis reported that several top co-occurrence clusters appeared linked to parvovirus B19, influenza, CMV and Epstein-Barr virus. A cluster of highly shared sequence variants was judged likely to represent a technical artifact of the sequencing pipeline. Correlated functional status among segregating V segments might be attributable to linkage disequilibrium, but an unknown experimental factor could not be ruled out. An association between a missense DCLRE1C variant and V-gene and J-gene trimming of TCR beta chains was found in a later genetic analysis and replicated in an independent cohort.

This clonotype was obtained from a man aged 50 to 60 in good health and CMV-seropositive. Material: PBMCs.

The DNA sequence is TGCAGCGTTGGGGAGGGGAACACCATATATTTT. Its coded protein is CSVGEGNTIYF. The rearrangement combines TRBV29-1 with TRBJ1-3, with TRBD1 perhaps the D gene, on 5 matching bases. V drops 4 bases and J drops 7 bases, leaving 8 bases in between. Reading the germline V gene gives CDR1 SQVTM and CDR2 ANQGSEA. Including the terminal cysteine and phenylalanine, the CDR3 comprises 11 residues. CDR3 DNA is the only sequence kept; it has 33 bases, read in frame from the first base.